This paragraph covers one T cell receptor beta chain sequence. This sample was included in a study of CD8+ T cells in alopecia areata. Following RNA extraction, reverse transcription yielded cDNA that acted as the sequencing template. TCRdb's table, derived via immunoSEQ multiplex PCR, lists solely in-frame clones and lacks some. Among around 97,000 clones listed, roughly 50% were seen once. The CDR3 length is 14 residues. The germline V gene encodes CDR1 MNHEY and CDR2 SVGAGI. Trimming took off 5 bases at V and 4 bases at J, with 11 bases between the two ends. The chain combines TRBV6-5 with TRBJ2-2; TRBD1 is a possible D gene (5 bases). The sequencing sample was made of CD4+ T cells sorted from blood. This clonotype originated in a human donor in good health. The CDR3 nucleotides are TGTGCCAGCAGTGAACCAGGGTTCACCGGGGAGCTGTTTTTT. Translating gives CASSEPGFTGELFF.